The 3 T cell receptor beta chains below come from one sample, sequenced in a study of cytomegalovirus exposure and HLA in healthy donors. The PCR was carried out with 60 Vbeta primers and 13 Jbeta primers. Assay used: immunoSEQ multiplex PCR; TCRdb lists only in-frame clones, some missing. The sample yields approximately 130,000 clones, about 80% seen once. The source material was PBMCs. These receptors all come from a boy aged 2-15 years in good health and CMV-seronegative.

This clone turned up a few times. The CDR3 DNA sequence: TGTGCCAGCAGCTCAGATGGGCTACTGAACACTGAAGCTTTCTTT. Translating it yields CASSSDGLLNTEAFF. The rearrangement joins TRBV7-2 to TRBJ1-1; D gene uncertain. Trimming took off 4 bases at V and 0 bases at J, with 12 bases between the two ends. The length of the CDR3 is 15 residues. Looked up from germline, CDR1 is SGHTA and CDR2 is FQGNSA. The full variable domain, its missing parts supplied by reference TRBV7-2 and TRBJ1-1, is GAGVSQSPSNKVTEKGKDVELRCDPISGHTALYWYRQSLGQGLEFLIYFQGNSAPDKSGLPSDRFSAERTGGSVSTLTIQRTQQEDSAVYLCASSSDGLLNTEAFFGQGTRLTVV.

This chain links TRBV27 with TRBJ2-1; 10 bases map to TRBD1. CDR1 and CDR2 (germline): MNHEY, SMNVEV (reference sequence). The CDR3 is made up of 15 amino acids. V lost 3 bases and J lost 6; bases outside the gene matches: 5. CDR3: CASSFGTGVLNEQFF. CDR3 DNA sequence: TGTGCCAGCAGTTTTGGGACAGGGGTTCTCAATGAGCAGTTCTTC.

The J gene is TRBJ1-1, the V gene TRBV7-3; the D is unclear. Germline V gene data show CDR1 as SGHTA and CDR2 as FQGTGA. V lost 6 bases and J 0 bases, leaving 11 bases between the germline ends. The CDR3 length is 14 residues. The CDR3 DNA is TGTGCCAGCAGTCCCGGGATGTTGAACACTGAAGCTTTCTTT. It yields the protein CASSPGMLNTEAFF.